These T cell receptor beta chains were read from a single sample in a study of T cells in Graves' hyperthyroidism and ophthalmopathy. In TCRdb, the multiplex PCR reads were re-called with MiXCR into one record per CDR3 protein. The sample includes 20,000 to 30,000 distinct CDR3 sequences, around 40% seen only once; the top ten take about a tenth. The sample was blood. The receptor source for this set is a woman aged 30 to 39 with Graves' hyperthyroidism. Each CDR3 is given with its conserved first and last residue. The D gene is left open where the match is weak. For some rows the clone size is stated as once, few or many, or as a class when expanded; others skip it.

TGTGCCAGCAGAAAGACTAGCGGGAGTGTTGATGAGCAGTTCTTC CASRKTSGSVDEQFF TRBD2 TRBJ2-1 TRBV6-1 many
TGCAGCGTAGCGAGACTAGCGAGTAGCACAGATACGCAGTATTTT CSVARLASSTDTQYF TRBD2 TRBJ2-3 TRBV29-1 NA
TGTGCCAGCAGCCTGACAGGGGACAATGAGCAGTATTTT CASSLTGDNEQYF TRBD1 TRBJ2-3 TRBV7-9 NA
TGTGCCAGCAGCCGCCGGGACAGAGTGACAATCGAGCAGTTCTTC CASSRRDRVTIEQFF TRBD1 TRBJ2-1 TRBV7-2 NA
TGCAGTGCCCTCCTGACTAGCGGCGTGGATACGCAGTATTTT CSALLTSGVDTQYF TRBD2 TRBJ2-3 TRBV20-1 NA
TGTGCCAGCAGCCTGCTGGGGGGCTCCTACAATGAGCAGTTCTTC CASSLLGGSYNEQFF NA TRBJ2-1 TRBV7-2 many
TGTGCTAGTGGTTCCTCCGGGACAGGGTACTACGAGCAGTACTTC CASGSSGTGYYEQYF TRBD1 TRBJ2-7 TRBV12-5 many
TGTGCCAGCAGTAGGACCCTGACCACTGAAGCTTTCTTT CASSRTLTTEAFF NA TRBJ1-1 TRBV11-3 many
TGTGCCAGCAGGATCTTAACAGGGGAAAAGGTCTTC CASRILTGEKVF TRBD1 TRBJ2-1 TRBV3-1 many
TGTGCCAGCAGCTTCGGACAGGGGGCCAACGAGCAGTACTTC CASSFGQGANEQYF TRBD1 TRBJ2-7 TRBV7-3 NA
TGTGCCAGCAGAGCAACTACGGGACAGGGGGCGCGAGAGCAGTACTTC CASRATTGQGAREQYF TRBD1 TRBJ2-7 TRBV2 NA
TGCAGTGCAGACCCGGGACAGGTCGTTGATCACTTC CSADPGQVVDHF TRBD1 TRBJ1-2 TRBV20-1 many
TGTGCCAGCAGTCCGAAAGGACAGGCCACAGATACGCAGTATTTT CASSPKGQATDTQYF TRBD1 TRBJ2-3 TRBV12-3/TRBV12-4 many
TGTGCCAGCAGGACTAAAGGGGCTAGCGGGAACAATGAGCAGTTCTTC CASRTKGASGNNEQFF TRBD2 TRBJ2-1 TRBV6-6 many
TGTGCCAGCAGTTCGGGGCAGGAAGAGGAAAAACTGTTTTTT CASSSGQEEEKLFF NA TRBJ1-4 TRBV12-3/TRBV12-4 NA
TGTGCCAGCAGCCAAGACTCTACCTATGGCTACACCTTC CASSQDSTYGYTF NA TRBJ1-2 TRBV14 NA
TGTGCCAGCAGCTTAGTAGGAGGCGGCGAGCAGTACTTC CASSLVGGGEQYF NA TRBJ2-7 TRBV11-3 many
TGTGCCAGCAGTTTTACGGGGGGTGAAGCTTACTTT CASSFTGGEAYF NA TRBJ1-1 TRBV11-3 NA
TGTGCCAGCAGTTACGGGCAGTCCTACGAGCAGTACTTC CASSYGQSYEQYF NA TRBJ2-7 TRBV6-6 many
TGCGCCAGCAGCGGCGGGGGTCGGGAAAAACTGTTTTTT CASSGGGREKLFF NA TRBJ1-4 TRBV5-1 many
TGCAGTGCGGAGGCCCCAGGGAGTCGGACTGAAGCTTTCTTT CSAEAPGSRTEAFF NA TRBJ1-1 TRBV20-1 NA
TGTGCCAGCAGCCCCGGGACAGGGGGCGGAGGGGCCCAAGAGACCCAGTACTTC CASSPGTGGGGAQETQYF TRBD1 TRBJ2-5 TRBV11-2 many
TGCAGTGCCCTAGGACTAGCGGAAAACATCCAAGAGACCCAGTACTTC CSALGLAENIQETQYF TRBD2 TRBJ2-5 TRBV20-1 once
TGTGCCAGCAGTTCACGACGGGCCGAGCAGTACTTC CASSSRRAEQYF NA TRBJ2-7 TRBV6-2/TRBV6-3 many
TGTGCCAGCAGTCCGACGGGAGGGGCCAACGTCCTGACTTTC CASSPTGGANVLTF NA TRBJ2-6 TRBV12-3/TRBV12-4 many
TGTGCCAGCAGTTACTCGAGCGAGCAGTACTTC CASSYSSEQYF NA TRBJ2-7 TRBV6-5 NA
TGCAGTGCAGGGACTAGCGGCAGGAACGAGCAGTACTTC CSAGTSGRNEQYF TRBD2 TRBJ2-7 TRBV20-1 NA
TGCGCCAGCAGCTCGGACACGGGGAGTGTACAAGCTTTCTTT CASSSDTGSVQAFF NA TRBJ1-1 TRBV5-1 many
TGTGCCAGCTCATCCATTGGCGACAACTCCTACAATGAGCAGTTCTTC CASSSIGDNSYNEQFF NA TRBJ2-1 TRBV18 few
TGCAGTGCTTCTCAGGGGGCGCAAACTGAAGCTTTCTTT CSASQGAQTEAFF TRBD1 TRBJ1-1 TRBV20-1 NA
TGTGCCACCAGTGAGGGGACTCAGGAGCAGTACTTC CATSEGTQEQYF NA TRBJ2-7 TRBV24-1 NA
TGTGCCAGCAGTCTAACCGGGACAGGGACCGGCGAGCAGTACTTC CASSLTGTGTGEQYF TRBD1 TRBJ2-7 TRBV7-6 NA
TGTGCCAGCAGCCAACCTCGCGGAGGGGTGGGCACTGAAGCTTTCTTT CASSQPRGGVGTEAFF NA TRBJ1-1 TRBV4-2 many
TGTGCCAGCAGCCCATTCGTCTCGGCCAATGAGCAGTTCTTC CASSPFVSANEQFF NA TRBJ2-1 TRBV9 NA
TGTGCCAGCAGTGAATGGAGTCTTCAGTTCGCAGATACGCAGTATTTT CASSEWSLQFADTQYF NA TRBJ2-3 TRBV6-1 many
TGCAGTGCTAGAGACCCAGAGGTTTCACCCCTCCACTTT CSARDPEVSPLHF NA TRBJ1-6 TRBV20-1 medium-sized
TGCAGTGCAAAGGACAGGGGGCGAACTAATGAAAAACTGTTTTTT CSAKDRGRTNEKLFF TRBD1 TRBJ1-4 TRBV20-1 NA
TGTGCCAGCAGATCCGGGACAACTTGGGGCTACACCTTC CASRSGTTWGYTF NA TRBJ1-2 TRBV6-4 many
TGTGCCAGCAGTTCCTTTACCGGGACTTTCGAGCAGTTCTTC CASSSFTGTFEQFF NA TRBJ2-1 TRBV28 many
TGCGCCAGCCGCGAACGGGAGGGATTATACTATGGCTACACCTTC CASREREGLYYGYTF NA TRBJ1-2 TRBV5-1 NA